Below are 20 T cell receptor beta chains sequenced from a single sample in a study of shared T cell receptors in the human thymus. This table comes from immunoSEQ multiplex PCR, and its TCRdb copy is limited to in-frame clones, with some not included. The data contain 700,000 or so clones, approximately 83% of them seen just once; the ten biggest clones take up more than 0.01%. This same sample was also taken into another study, of human thymus T cells.

Specimen: thymocytes. The source of these receptors is a girl less than two years old with a congenital heart defect.

The chain couples TRBV28 to TRBJ1-4; TRBD1 matches at 10 bases. The CDR3 is 18 residues long. Germline loops: CDR1 MDHEN, CDR2 SYDVKM. V shed 6 bases, J shed 3 bases, and the junction held 13 bases outside the gene matches. CDR3 protein: CASRRDRGAPFSNEKLFF. In DNA form, the CDR3 reads TGTGCCAGCAGGAGGGACAGGGGTGCCCCCTTCTCTAATGAAAAACTGTTTTTT.

J is TRBJ1-2 and V is TRBV5-1, with 7 positions matching TRBD1. With V trimmed by 0 bases and J by 2 bases, 10 bases remained unmatched. Germline V gene sequence: CDR1 SGHRS, CDR2 YFSETQ. The CDR3 runs to 17 residues. The CDR3 protein is CASSLVATGARNYGYTF. DNA for the CDR3: TGCGCCAGCAGCTTGGTGGCTACAGGGGCTCGGAACTATGGCTACACCTTC.

V usage is TRBV5-5 and J usage is TRBJ1-6; D is ambiguous. V shed 0 bases and J shed 9 bases, with 7 bases lying between them. This CDR3 is 13 amino acids long. Germline loops: CDR1 SGHKS, CDR2 YYEKEE (reference sequence). CDR3 amino acids: CASSLAVPSPLHF. In nucleotides, the CDR3 is TGTGCCAGCAGCTTGGCAGTTCCTTCACCCCTCCACTTT.

V and J are TRBV14 and TRBJ2-1, with TRBD2 matching over 7 bases. In germline, CDR1 is SGHDN, CDR2 FVKESK. V gave up 0 bases and J gave up 0 bases; unmatched junction bases: 14. The CDR3 loop spans 20 amino acids. The DNA of the CDR3 is TGTGCCAGCAGCCAAGATGGGGGGGTTCACCGCCAGAACTCCTACAATGAGCAGTTCTTC. Encoded protein: CASSQDGGVHRQNSYNEQFF.

The chain uses TRBV9 and TRBJ1-2, with TRBD1 identical over 7 bases. The CDR3 is made up of 15 amino acids. After removal of 0 bases from V and 3 bases from J, the junction contained 5 bases not matched to a gene. Germline V gene sequence: CDR1 SGDLS, CDR2 YYNGEE. The CDR3 protein is CASSVGQGAYYGYTF. Written as DNA, the CDR3 is TGTGCCAGCAGCGTAGGACAGGGAGCCTACTATGGCTACACCTTC. The full variable domain, rest sourced from reference TRBV9 and TRBJ1-2, is DSGVTQTPKHLITATGQRVTLRCSPRSGDLSVYWYQQSLDQGLQFLIQYYNGEERAKGNILERFSAQQFPDLHSELNLSSLELGDSALYFCASSVGQGAYYGYTFGSGTRLTVV.

This chain joins TRBV5-4 and TRBJ2-2, with D possibly being TRBD2 (6 bases). The CDR3 has 16 amino acids. V lost 0 bases and J 6 bases, leaving 15 bases between the germline ends. CDR1 is SGHNT, CDR2 YYREEE, per germline (reference sequence). The CDR3 loop reads CASSLGRDAKSGELFF. CDR3 nucleotide sequence: TGTGCCAGCAGCTTGGGGAGGGACGCCAAATCCGGGGAGCTGTTTTTT.

The chain uses TRBV4-3 and TRBJ1-5; D perhaps matches TRBD1 (5 bases). The CDR3 is made up of 14 amino acids. CDR1 LGHNA and CDR2 YSLEER come from the germline V gene. V was pared by 0 bases and J by 6 bases, with 9 bases between. CDR3 in amino acids: CASSQDTRAQPQHF. The CDR3 DNA is TGCGCCAGCAGCCAAGACACCAGGGCTCAGCCCCAGCATTTT.

The V call is TRBV7-9, the J call TRBJ1-1; a weak D match, TRBD1 (6 bases). The CDR3 is made up of 16 amino acids. V lost 1 base to trimming and J lost 4 bases, with 16 bases between them. Germline CDR1 SEHNR, CDR2 FQNEAQ (reference sequence). The CDR3 here is CASSLGQAQSGTEAFF. CDR3 in DNA: TGTGCCAGCAGCTTAGGACAGGCTCAGTCCGGCACTGAAGCTTTCTTT.

This clone was seen once. The J gene is TRBJ1-2, the V gene TRBV4-1; maybe TRBD1 (5 bases). Germline V gene data show CDR1 as MGHRA and CDR2 as YSYEKL. This CDR3 comprises 20 residues. V lost 4 bases and J lost 1, with 28 bases in between. The CDR3 region is CASSPLEGRDRGDGNYGYTF. The DNA for the CDR3 is TGCGCCAGCAGCCCTCTGGAGGGGCGGGACCGAGGTGATGGTAACTATGGCTACACCTTC.

This chain links TRBV6-6 with TRBJ1-1, with D possibly matching TRBD1 (5 bases). Trimming removed 4 bases from V and 3 bases from J, with 18 bases in between. Germline V gene sequence: CDR1 MNHNY, CDR2 SVGAGI (reference sequence). CDR3 length: 16 residues. The CDR3 region is CASSSRPTVGDTEAFF. CDR3 nucleotide sequence: TGTGCCAGCAGTTCCCGACCAACCGTAGGGGACACTGAAGCTTTCTTT.

This clone showed up just once. The V call is TRBV10-3, the J call TRBJ1-1; D uncertain. This CDR3 comprises 12 residues. Germline CDR1 and CDR2: ENHRY and SYGVKD. Trimming shortened V by 10 bases and J by 1 base, and 10 bases separated the two germline ends. This chain's CDR3 is CANSNGNTEAFF. The CDR3 DNA reads TGTGCCAACTCAAATGGGAACACTGAAGCTTTCTTT.

The chain has TRBV27 and TRBJ2-5; TRBD1 agrees at 7 bases. V lost 4 bases to trimming and J lost 4 bases; unmatched junction nucleotides: 6. This CDR3 contains 14 residues. In germline, CDR1 is MNHEY, CDR2 SMNVEV (reference sequence). CDR3 region: CASSSRGGVETQYF. The CDR3 nucleotides read TGTGCCAGCAGTTCGCGAGGGGGCGTAGAGACCCAGTACTTC.

V is TRBV7-8 and J is TRBJ2-1, with 10 positions matching TRBD2. The CDR3 is 21 amino acids. Trimming at V came to 5 bases and at J to 4 bases, leaving 23 bases not matched to a gene. Germline lookup yields CDR1 SGHVS and CDR2 FQNEAQ. The CDR3 nucleotides read TGTGCCAGCAGCCACACGGACTTTAGCGGGGGGCGCCATAAGTCTTACAATGAGCAGTTCTTC. Amino acid sequence: CASSHTDFSGGRHKSYNEQFF. The full variable domain, rest sourced from reference TRBV7-8 and TRBJ2-1, is GAGVSQSPRYKVAKRGQDVALRCDPISGHVSLFWYQQALGQGPEFLTYFQNEAQLDKSGLPSDRFFAERPEGSVSTLKIQRTQQEDSAVYLCASSHTDFSGGRHKSYNEQFFGPGTRLTVL.

On this clone: An end of the junction differs from the germline gene, which may be a read error. The J gene is TRBJ2-2, the V gene TRBV7-7; TRBD1 aligns across 8 bases. The CDR3 totals 14 residues. The germline CDR1 and CDR2 sequences are SSHAT and FNYEAQ (reference sequence). The chain's CDR3 is CASSSRTGTGELFF. CDR3 nucleotide sequence: TGTGCTAGCAGCTCACGGACAGGGACCGGGGAGCTGTTTTTT.

In DNA form, the CDR3 reads TGTGCCAGCAGCTTTGCGGGGACCAGCACAGATACGCAGTATTTT. This sequence encodes CASSFAGTSTDTQYF. The chain combines TRBV5-4 with TRBJ2-3; a weak D match, TRBD2 (6 bases). V was shortened by 2 bases and J by 0 bases, with 10 bases between the two germline ends. The CDR3 has 15 amino acids. Per the germline V gene, CDR1 is SGHNT and CDR2 is YYREEE (reference sequence).

This chain connects TRBV6-6 to TRBJ1-1; 7 bases agree with TRBD1. This CDR3 is 15 amino acids long. CDR1 MNHNY and CDR2 SVGAGI come from the germline V gene (reference sequence). The junction had 15 bases not matched to a gene; V was cut back by 8 bases and J by 6 bases. CDR3 in amino acids: CASDQRGLRGPEAFF. DNA of the CDR3: TGTGCCAGCGATCAGCGGGGGCTAAGGGGGCCTGAAGCTTTCTTT.

This rearrangement joins TRBV23-1 to TRBJ1-1; a weak D match, TRBD1 (5 bases). TRBV23-1 counts as an open reading frame of uncertain function. V dropped 10 bases and J dropped 3 bases, with 9 bases sitting between them. The CDR3 is made up of 11 amino acids. The CDR3: CAIRDYTEAFF. The DNA for the CDR3 is TGCGCCATCAGGGACTACACTGAAGCTTTCTTT.

The CDR3 loop reads CASSLTTGGLFEAFF. The CDR3 DNA reads as TGCGCCAGCAGCTTAACGACAGGGGGCCTCTTCGAAGCTTTCTTT. The chain uses TRBV5-1 and TRBJ1-1, with 10 bases lining up with TRBD1. The germline gives CDR1 SGHRS, CDR2 YFSETQ. The CDR3 extends over 15 amino acids. V lost 2 bases to trimming and J lost 8 bases; unmatched junction nucleotides: 9.

This clone was seen once. J is TRBJ2-7 and V is TRBV5-6; tentative D call: TRBD1 (6 bases). V lost 4 bases and J lost 2, with 13 bases in between. Germline V gene lookup returns CDR1 SGHDT and CDR2 YYEEEE. The CDR3 covers 14 residues. The chain's CDR3 is CASSIRDTPYEQYF. The CDR3, as DNA: TGTGCCAGCAGCATCCGGGACACCCCCTACGAGCAGTACTTC.

This chain links TRBV27 with TRBJ2-7, with 9 bases matching TRBD1. With 4 bases clipped from V and 3 bases from J, the junction kept 7 bases outside the gene matches. The CDR3 runs 15 residues. Germline V gene lookup returns CDR1 MNHEY and CDR2 SMNVEV (reference sequence). The CDR3 DNA sequence: TGTGCCAGCAGTTCGTCGACAGGGGGAAGCTACGAGCAGTACTTC. Protein sequence: CASSSSTGGSYEQYF.